The text below deals with one T cell receptor (beta chain). Looked up from germline, CDR1 is MNHEY and CDR2 is SVGAGI. The CDR3 extends over 14 amino acids. V shed 0 bases, J shed 6 bases, and the junction held 4 bases outside the gene matches. This record comes from a study of blood T cell repertoires in COVID-19. The authors' processing: It was from reference gene primer amplification that nucleated cell counts were estimated. Profiling relied on immunoSEQ multiplex PCR, and the TCRdb table lists in-frame clones only, not all of them. V and J calls and clone size are as listed in that table; D and trimming were resolved from the DNA. The sample includes roughly 250,000 clones, around 90% of them seen just once.

This TCR came from a man under 40 with COVID-19, enrolled during active disease. Material for sequencing was peripheral blood. The chain carries TRBV6-5 and TRBJ1-2; 7 bases fit TRBD1. The CDR3 sequence is CASSYSGRGDGYTF. The CDR3 coding sequence is TGTGCCAGCAGTTACTCGGGCAGGGGGGATGGCTACACCTTC.